Here is one T cell receptor beta chain with its context. No antigen is known for it. This sample is part of a study of T cell responses to AZD1222 COVID-19 vaccine. Points from the study as a whole: Vaccination with two AZD1222 doses was followed by a rise in Spike-specific TCR breadth and depth. AZD1222 recipients seropositive at baseline numbered only 5 to 7.

Profiling relied on immunoSEQ multiplex PCR, and the TCRdb table lists in-frame clones only, not all of them. The table lists some 120,000 clones, 88% of them singletons. The ends were cut back, 1 base at V and 2 bases at J, with 9 bases in the middle. This CDR3 contains 15 residues. Germline CDR1 and CDR2: MGHRA and YSYEKL. This TCR was recovered from an adult who received the AZD1222 COVID-19 vaccine. Specimen: peripheral blood, collected 28 days after the second AZD1222 dose. V is TRBV4-1 and J is TRBJ1-5, with no clear D. The CDR3 region has the DNA TGCGCCAGCAGCCAAGCCCCGGTGGGCAATCAGCCCCAGCATTTT. Translated: CASSQAPVGNQPQHF.